This T cell receptor (beta chain) comes out of a study of T cells after yellow fever vaccination. Study-wide background: The authors prepared low-cell-number fractions using SMART-Seq v4 Ultra Low Input.

General study findings and limits: The study noted that FACS-sorted repertoires could contain abundant clonotypes contaminating from the bulk population. Detected again after the booster were most primary-vaccination clones, at approximately 96% CD4 and 80% to 90% CD8.

This clonotype was picked up a small number of times. Its target is unknown. They built TCR cDNA with 5'RACE template switching, a step that put in a universal primer site and UMIs. TCRdb ran MiXCR on the 5' RACE reads and lists one entry per CDR3 protein. The sample lists 150,000 to 200,000 distinct CDR3 sequences, about a tenth occurring once. Sequencing was performed on CD8+ T cells sorted from PBMCs, taken 45 days after the yellow fever booster vaccination. The sequence was collected from a man aged 18 to 35 who received the YFV17D yellow fever vaccine.

The DNA for the CDR3 is TGCGCCAGCAGCCAGGCTGTCCCAGCCAATCCGCAGTATTTT. It translates to CASSQAVPANPQYF. The chain carries TRBV4-1 and TRBJ2-3; D call uncertain. Germline V gene data show CDR1 as MGHRA and CDR2 as YSYEKL. The V gene lost 3 bases and the J gene lost 10 bases, with 17 bases spanning the gap. CDR3 length: 14 residues.